These 20 T cell receptor beta chains were sequenced from one sample in a study of cytomegalovirus exposure and HLA in healthy donors. PCR amplification relied on 60 Vbeta primers (plus 13 Jbeta primers). TCRdb's copy holds only in-frame clones and misses some; the assay was immunoSEQ multiplex PCR. The sample has around 200,000 clones; approximately 82% are singletons. Material: PBMCs. Source of these receptors: a woman aged 35 to 49 in good health and CMV-seronegative.

On this clone itself: Other DNA sequences in the same sample also yield this CDR3. The V call is TRBV27, the J call TRBJ2-7; D possibly corresponds to TRBD1 (6 bases). Germline V gives CDR1 MNHEY, CDR2 SMNVEV (reference sequence). The CDR3 is 13 residues long. Trimming pared 4 bases from V and 4 bases from J, leaving 11 bases between. The CDR3 spells CASSYGQGYEQYF. The CDR3 region has the DNA TGTGCCAGCAGTTACGGCCAGGGGTACGAGCAGTACTTC.

This clone has a handful of counts. The rearrangement uses TRBV5-1 and TRBJ2-5; 7 nucleotides match TRBD1. CDR1 and CDR2 (germline): SGHRS, YFSETQ. The V segment lost 5 bases and the J segment 3 bases; nucleotides outside the gene matches: 4. The CDR3 runs 13 residues. CDR3 amino acids: CASRTGTEETQYF. CDR3 DNA: TGCGCCAGCAGGACAGGGACGGAAGAGACCCAGTACTTC.

The V gene is TRBV7-9, the J gene TRBJ2-1, with TRBD1 matching 11 bases. Germline V gives CDR1 SEHNR, CDR2 FQNEAQ (reference sequence). The trim removed 4 bases at V and 4 bases at J, leaving 6 bases unmatched. This CDR3 contains 16 residues. As DNA, the CDR3 is TGTGCCAGCAGCTGGGGGACAGGGGGAGATTACAATGAGCAGTTCTTC. It is translated as CASSWGTGGDYNEQFF.

J is TRBJ1-2 and V is TRBV7-9, with D maybe TRBD1 (6 bases). Trimming took 4 bases from V and 4 from J, leaving 7 bases between them. Germline assignment: CDR1 SEHNR and CDR2 FQNEAQ (reference sequence). CDR3 length: 12 residues. The CDR3, as DNA: TGTGCCAGCAGCTCAGGGGTCTATGGCTACACCTTC. It codes for CASSSGVYGYTF.

A word on this clone: A read error may account for a junction end that differs from germline. The chain couples TRBV7-9 to TRBJ2-7, with D hard to call. Germline assignment: CDR1 SEHNR and CDR2 FQNEAQ (reference sequence). The CDR3 has 12 amino acids. The chain's CDR3 is CSSSADSYEQYF. DNA of the CDR3: TGTTCCAGCAGCGCAGACTCCTACGAGCAGTACTTC.

This chain links TRBV30 with TRBJ1-5; D unclear. Trimming took off 4 bases at V and 4 bases at J, with 11 bases between the two ends. This CDR3 has 13 amino acids. Germline CDR1 is GTSNPN and CDR2 is SVGIG (reference sequence). The CDR3 nucleotides read TGTGCCTGGAACCCGGGAGTTAATCAGCCCCAGCATTTT. Translation: CAWNPGVNQPQHF. Variable domain in full (rest from reference TRBV30 and TRBJ1-5): SQTIHQWPATLVQPVGSPLSLECTVEGTSNPNLYWYRQAAGRGLQLLFYSVGIGQISSEVPQNLSASRPQDRQFILSSKKLLLSDSGFYLCAWNPGVNQPQHFGDGTRLSIL.

The sample holds one count of this clone. The chain couples TRBV11-2 to TRBJ2-1, with 14 nucleotides matching TRBD2. Germline trimming cut 5 bases from V and 6 bases from J; bases unmatched to any gene: 3. Germline V gene data show CDR1 as SGHAT and CDR2 as FQNNGV. CDR3 length equals 15 residues. The CDR3 DNA is TGTGCCAGCAGCCTCGGACTAGCGGGGGGCAATGAGCAGTTCTTC. It codes for CASSLGLAGGNEQFF.

The gene calls are TRBV7-9 and TRBJ2-7, with a tentative D call TRBD1 (6 bases). CDR3 size: 14 residues. V lost 2 bases to trimming and J lost 4 bases, with 12 bases between them. Germline CDR1 is SEHNR and CDR2 is FQNEAQ (reference sequence). For the CDR3, the DNA is TGTGCCAGCAGCTTACCAGGGGTTGGGTACGAGCAGTACTTC. It encodes CASSLPGVGYEQYF.

This rearrangement joins TRBV12-2 to TRBJ2-2; TRBD2, the D gene given by the table, was not confirmed from the DNA. TRBV12-2 is a pseudogene. This CDR3 contains 16 residues. The CDR3 loop is CASRLYSGTQTGELFF. The CDR3 nucleotides read TGTGCAAGTCGCTTATATTCAGGGACTCAAACCGGGGAGCTGTTTTTT.

J is TRBJ2-7 and V is TRBV28, with TRBD1 matching 7 bases. The CDR3 consists of 13 residues. The V segment lost 2 bases and the J segment 5 bases; nucleotides outside the gene matches: 3. Germline CDR1 is MDHEN and CDR2 is SYDVKM. Here the CDR3 DNA reads TGTGCCAGCAGTTTAGTCCAGGGGGACGAGCAGTACTTC. Its translation is CASSLVQGDEQYF.

The chain joins TRBV19 to TRBJ2-2; 8 nucleotides line up with TRBD2. After removal of 5 bases from V and 6 bases from J, the junction contained 8 bases not matched to a gene. Germline loops: CDR1 LNHDA, CDR2 SQIVND (reference sequence). This CDR3 is 15 amino acids long. CDR3 bases: TGTGCCAGTAGTGGGCCGGGAGGGAAGCCCGGGGAGCTGTTTTTT. Translation gives CASSGPGGKPGELFF. The full variable domain, in which reference TRBV19 and TRBJ2-2 provide the parts outside the CDR3, is DGGITQSPKYLFRKEGQNVTLSCEQNLNHDAMYWYRQDPGQGLRLIYYSQIVNDFQKGDIAEGYSVSREKKESFPLTVTSAQKNPTAFYLCASSGPGGKPGELFFGEGSRLTVL.

This sequence joins TRBV19 and TRBJ2-7, with 7 positions matching TRBD1. This CDR3 contains 13 residues. The germline gives CDR1 LNHDA, CDR2 SQIVND (reference sequence). V lost 5 bases to trimming and J lost 4 bases; unmatched junction nucleotides: 5. The CDR3 DNA is TGTGCCAGTAGTTACACAGGGGATTACGAGCAGTACTTC. Amino acids: CASSYTGDYEQYF.

This clone was counted a single time. The V call is TRBV13, the J call TRBJ1-2; TRBD1 aligns across 8 bases. This CDR3 comprises 16 residues. Germline loops: CDR1 PRHDT, CDR2 FYEKMQ (reference sequence). J was trimmed by 5 bases and V by 0 bases; bases with no gene match: 8. The CDR3 bases are TGTGCCAGCAGCTTAGGACCGGGACAGGTTATATATGGCTACACCTTC. Translation: CASSLGPGQVIYGYTF. Combining the CDR3 with reference TRBV13 and TRBJ1-2 gives the whole variable domain AAGVIQSPRHLIKEKRETATLKCYPIPRHDTVYWYQQGPGQDPQFLISFYEKMQSDKGSIPDRFSAQQFSDYHSELNMSSLELGDSALYFCASSLGPGQVIYGYTFGSGTRLTVV.

This clone occurred once. The chain couples TRBV6-1 to TRBJ1-2, with D perhaps matching TRBD1 (5 bases). Per germline, CDR1 MNHNS and CDR2 SASEGT. Deletions cut 5 bases from V and 3 bases from J, with 13 bases between. This CDR3 region has 14 residues. CDR3 amino acids: CASSRLGRDYGYTF. CDR3 nucleotides: TGTGCCAGCAGTCGACTAGGCAGGGACTATGGCTACACCTTC.

The V call is TRBV4-3, the J call TRBJ1-2, with a possible D match to TRBD1 (5 bases). This CDR3 has 16 amino acids. Germline V gene lookup returns CDR1 LGHNA and CDR2 YSLEER. Trimming removed 1 base at V and 0 bases at J, with 12 bases between. CDR3 coding DNA: TGCGCCAGCAGCCAAGGTTACAGGATGACTAACTATGGCTACACCTTC. Translating gives CASSQGYRMTNYGYTF.

This chain joins TRBV19 and TRBJ1-2; 7 nucleotides match TRBD1. The trim removed 1 base at V and 1 base at J, leaving 12 bases unmatched. CDR3 length: 18 residues. Germline values: CDR1 LNHDA, CDR2 SQIVND (reference sequence). CDR3 bases: TGTGCCAGTAGTATAGCCCGGACAGGCAACACTATTAACTATGGCTACACCTTC. Translated, it gives CASSIARTGNTINYGYTF.

The V gene is TRBV30, the J gene TRBJ2-7, with 8 bases lining up with TRBD1. V was clipped by 4 bases and J by 5 bases; unmatched bases: 13. Germline lookup yields CDR1 GTSNPN and CDR2 SVGIG (reference sequence). The CDR3 covers 15 residues. This CDR3 reads CAWTDDGQGANEQYF. The CDR3 bases are TGTGCCTGGACCGACGACGGGCAGGGGGCAAACGAGCAGTACTTC.

The CDR3 DNA sequence: TGTGCCAGCAGCCGAGGAGGGTCATACAAGGGTGAGCAGTTCTTC. Protein: CASSRGGSYKGEQFF. The V call is TRBV7-2, the J call TRBJ2-1; possible D gene TRBD2, 6 bases. CDR1 and CDR2 from the germline V gene are SGHTA and FQGNSA. The CDR3 sequence is 15 residues long. The ends were cut back, 5 bases at V and 9 bases at J, with 20 bases in the middle. Combining the CDR3 with reference TRBV7-2 and TRBJ2-1 gives the whole variable domain GAGVSQSPSNKVTEKGKDVELRCDPISGHTALYWYRQSLGQGLEFLIYFQGNSAPDKSGLPSDRFSAERTGGSVSTLTIQRTQQEDSAVYLCASSRGGSYKGEQFFGPGTRLTVL.

This clone was seen only once. The V and J genes are TRBV10-3 and TRBJ1-2, with D possibly being TRBD1 (5 bases). The V end lost 8 bases, the J end lost 0 bases, and 10 bases lay between the germline ends. The length of the CDR3 is 13 residues. CDR1 and CDR2 from the germline V gene are ENHRY and SYGVKD. Here the CDR3 reads CAISGGTNYGYTF. For the CDR3, the DNA is TGTGCCATCTCGGGGGGAACTAACTATGGCTACACCTTC.

The chain is built from TRBV30 and TRBJ1-1; the D is unclear. There are 14 residues in the CDR3. V was shortened by 2 bases and J by 3 bases, with 13 bases between the two germline ends. Germline assignment: CDR1 GTSNPN and CDR2 SVGIG (reference sequence). This chain's CDR3 is CAWSLGPGYTEAFF. CDR3 bases: TGTGCCTGGAGTCTGGGTCCGGGGTACACTGAAGCTTTCTTT.